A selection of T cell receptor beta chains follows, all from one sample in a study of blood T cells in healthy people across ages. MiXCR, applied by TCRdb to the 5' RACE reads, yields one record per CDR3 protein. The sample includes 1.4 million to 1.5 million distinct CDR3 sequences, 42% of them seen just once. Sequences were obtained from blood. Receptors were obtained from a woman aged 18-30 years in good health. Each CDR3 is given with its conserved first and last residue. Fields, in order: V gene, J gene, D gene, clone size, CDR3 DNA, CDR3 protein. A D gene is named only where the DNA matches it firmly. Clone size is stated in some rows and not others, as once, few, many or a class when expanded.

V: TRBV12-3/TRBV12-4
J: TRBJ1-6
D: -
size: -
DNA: TGTGCCAGCAGTCCGGCCCGGAGCAATTCACCCCTCCACTTT
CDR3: CASSPARSNSPLHF

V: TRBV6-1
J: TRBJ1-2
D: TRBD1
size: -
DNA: TGTGCCAGCACAATTTCAGGGACAGGGGAATCCTATGGCTACACCTTC
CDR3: CASTISGTGESYGYTF

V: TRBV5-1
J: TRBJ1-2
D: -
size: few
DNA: TGCGCCAGCAGCTCCGGGGACGCTAACTATGGCTACACCTTC
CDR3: CASSSGDANYGYTF

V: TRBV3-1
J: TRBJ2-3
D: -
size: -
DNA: TGTGCCAGCAGCCAAGAATGGCTGGCCCCGCAGTATTTT
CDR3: CASSQEWLAPQYF

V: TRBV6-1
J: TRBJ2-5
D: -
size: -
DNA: TGTGCCAGCAGTGACGCCCAGGGAGAGACCCAGTACTTC
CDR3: CASSDAQGETQYF

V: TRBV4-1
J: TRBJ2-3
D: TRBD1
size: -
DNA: TGCGCCAGCAGCCAAGTATCGTTTGGGACAGGCAGTGCAGATACGCAGTATTTT
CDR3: CASSQVSFGTGSADTQYF

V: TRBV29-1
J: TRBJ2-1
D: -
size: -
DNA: TGCAGCGGAGAAGGGGATTACAATGAGCAGTTCTTC
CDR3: CSGEGDYNEQFF

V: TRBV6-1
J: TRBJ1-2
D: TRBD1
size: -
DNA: TGTGCCAGCAGTGGAACCCAAGTAGCTCGCCGGGACAGGGGGTCTTTTTATTTTTACACCTTC
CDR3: CASSGTQVARRDRGSFYFYTF

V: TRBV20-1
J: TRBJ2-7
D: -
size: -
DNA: TGCAGTGCTAGCTTGAGGGGCGAGCAGTACTTC
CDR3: CSASLRGEQYF

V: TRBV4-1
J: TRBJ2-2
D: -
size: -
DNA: TGCGCCAGCGAGCTTCGATGGGGCACCGGGGAGCTGTTTTTT
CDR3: CASELRWGTGELFF

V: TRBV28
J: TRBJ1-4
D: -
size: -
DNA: TGTGCCACCGACCCCCTCGCAACTAATGAAAAACTGTTTTTT
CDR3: CATDPLATNEKLFF

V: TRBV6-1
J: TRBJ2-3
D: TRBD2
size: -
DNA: TGTGCCAGCAGTGAAAGACTAGCGGGGGGCACAGATACGCAGTATTTT
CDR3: CASSERLAGGTDTQYF

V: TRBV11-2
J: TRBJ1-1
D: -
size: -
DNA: TGTGCCAGCAGCCCCGGTCTTTGGTCTGAAGCTTTCTTT
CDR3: CASSPGLWSEAFF

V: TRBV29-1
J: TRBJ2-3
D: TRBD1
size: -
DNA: TGCAGCGCCGACACCGGGACAGGGGCCCGAATTAGCACAGATACGCAGTATTTT
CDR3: CSADTGTGARISTDTQYF

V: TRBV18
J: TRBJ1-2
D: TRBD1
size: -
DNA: TGTGCCAGCTCACCAGGGACAGAGGCCTATGGCTACACCTTC
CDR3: CASSPGTEAYGYTF

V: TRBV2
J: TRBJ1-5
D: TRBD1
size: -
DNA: TGTGCCAGCAGGACACGACAGGGAGCCAATCAGCCCCAGCATTTT
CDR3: CASRTRQGANQPQHF

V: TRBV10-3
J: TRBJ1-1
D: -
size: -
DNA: TGTGCCATCACCCGGGACGTCGGCACTGAAGCTTTCTTT
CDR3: CAITRDVGTEAFF

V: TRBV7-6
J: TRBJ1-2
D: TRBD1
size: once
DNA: TGTGCCAGCAGCTCTTGGACAGGGGTAAACTATGGCTACACCTTC
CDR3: CASSSWTGVNYGYTF

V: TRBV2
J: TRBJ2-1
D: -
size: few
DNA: TGTGCCAGCAGTGATACTTTTGGATACCTACAGGGAGCGCCGAACAATGAGCAGTTCTTC
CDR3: CASSDTFGYLQGAPNNEQFF

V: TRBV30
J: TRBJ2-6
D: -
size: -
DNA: TGTGCCTGGAACCTAATTGGTGGATTCCCCCCTGGGGCCAACGTCCTGACTTTC
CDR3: CAWNLIGGFPPGANVLTF

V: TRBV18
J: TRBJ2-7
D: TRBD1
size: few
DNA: TGTGCCAGCTCAGCTCCCCCGCAGGGGGTTTTCCACGAGCAGTACTTC
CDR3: CASSAPPQGVFHEQYF

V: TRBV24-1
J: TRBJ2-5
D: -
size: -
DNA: TGTGCCACCAGTGACGCAACGGCTAGGAATCAAGAGACCCAGTACTTC
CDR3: CATSDATARNQETQYF

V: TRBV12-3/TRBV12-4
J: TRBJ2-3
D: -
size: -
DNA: TGTGCCAGCAGTTTAGCCTCTTTAGGCACAGGTACGCAGTATTTT
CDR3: CASSLASLGTGTQYF

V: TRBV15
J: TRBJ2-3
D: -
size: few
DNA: TGTGCCACCAGCCAGCCGTCGGCAGATACGCAGTATTTT
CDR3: CATSQPSADTQYF

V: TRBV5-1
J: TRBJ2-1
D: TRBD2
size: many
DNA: TGTGCCAGCAGCTTGGGACTAGCGAGCTACAATGAGCAGTTCTTC
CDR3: CASSLGLASYNEQFF

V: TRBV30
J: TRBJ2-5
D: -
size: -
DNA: TGTGCCTGGAGTGCGGCGGGACTCTCAGGAGAGCAGTACTTC
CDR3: CAWSAAGLSGEQYF

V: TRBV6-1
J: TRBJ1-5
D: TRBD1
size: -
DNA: TGTGCCAGCAGTTGGGGACAGGAGAAAAATCAGCCCCAGCATTTT
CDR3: CASSWGQEKNQPQHF

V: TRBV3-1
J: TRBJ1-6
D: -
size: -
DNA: TGTGCCAGCAGTCGAACAGGACCGAGATCACCCCTCCACTTT
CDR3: CASSRTGPRSPLHF

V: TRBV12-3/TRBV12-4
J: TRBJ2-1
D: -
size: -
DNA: TGTGCCAGCAGTTGCGGCAGGGTGATCTACAATGAGCAGTTCTTC
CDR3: CASSCGRVIYNEQFF

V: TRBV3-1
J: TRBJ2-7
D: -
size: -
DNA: TGTGCCAGCAGTCAACGCAGGGGAGCAGGGGAGCAGTACTTC
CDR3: CASSQRRGAGEQYF

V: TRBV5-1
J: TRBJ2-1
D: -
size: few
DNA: TGCGCCAGCGGCGCTAGCTCTTCCGACTACAATGAGCAGTTCTTC
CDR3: CASGASSSDYNEQFF

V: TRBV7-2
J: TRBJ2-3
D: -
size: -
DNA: TGTGCCAGCAGCTTAGTCCACCTCGATACGCAGTATTTT
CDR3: CASSLVHLDTQYF